The text below deals with one T cell receptor beta chain. This clone was observed a handful of times. The specificity of this receptor is unknown. No base qualities exist here, and no much larger clone lies one base off it. Using the deep immunoSEQ assay, TCR CDR3 regions were amplified from genomic DNA by multiplex PCR. Extracted genomic DNA from each cell subset was spread evenly across all wells of several immunoSEQ 96-well plates, with each plate serving as a replicate. Each replicate PCR for sorted subsets received about 220 ng genomic DNA, equal to roughly 30,000 T cell genomes. Purified libraries were measured with a Qubit 3.0 fluorometer, size-checked on a Bioanalyzer 2100, and measured again with the KAPA Library Quantification kit. Each immunoSEQ 96-well plate was sequenced on its own single-read 150-cycle Illumina NextSeq 550 flow cell. As for the authors' bioinformatics: Because only junctional sequences without quality scores were contained in the immunoSEQ output, filtering matching that applied to full-length reads could not be performed. To assign V/J genes and CDR3, sequences were annotated using PyIR, a Python wrapper for IgBLAST v1.9, with IMGT germline references. Reads were removed for weak V/J assignments (E-value above 1e-6), missing CDR3, stop codons, out-of-frame junctions, or ambiguous translated residues. V3J clonotypes were defined as sequences sharing an identical inferred V gene, J gene, and CDR3 amino acid sequence. The percentage overlap between two repertoires was calculated by dividing the number of shared unique clonotypes by the size of the smaller repertoire. Three approaches were used to assess repertoire richness: RTK rarefaction, the Chao1 estimator, and Recon v2.1 estimates of unobserved clonotypes. For all TCRbeta clonotypes obtained by the gDNA method from a few donors, generation probabilities were computed with OLGA. The source is immuneACCESS, and TCRdb retained only in-frame sequences with V and J called. Part of the clones is not carried over; for the studies checked, unresolved V genes explain less than half of this, and the remainder is unexplained. V and J calls and clone size are copied from that table; D and trimming were computed from the DNA. The sample table shows 2,500,000 or so clones, and over 85% are seen once. The ten most abundant clones make up roughly 0.36% of the sample.

Trimming leaves V shorter by 1 base and J shorter by 6 bases, with the junction holding 14 bases beyond the gene matches. The germline V gene gives CDR1 as LGHNA and CDR2 as YNFKEQ. From its cysteine to its phenylalanine, the CDR3 spans 18 amino acids. Left in the record is the CDR3 DNA by itself, 54 bases read in frame from the first base. These data belong to a study of shared clonotypes between healthy human individuals (dated by TCRdb to the early 2020s). For the wider study: The cohort comprised two women and a few men aged 18 to 49 years. For each donor, three plates each were used for CD4 naive and CD4 memory, two plates were used for CD8 naive, and one plate was used for CD8 memory. To estimate repertoire size and how much clonotypes are shared between individuals, the study performed deep sequencing of blood TCR repertoires from roughly five healthy adults. Different laboratories and diverse techniques were used to prepare libraries and sequence TCR repertoires, to increase sequencing depth and limit assay-specific biases. Per donor, leukapheresis produced somewhere between about 0.9 and 9.5 billion PBMCs.

Healthy HIV-negative adults with no recently reported acute infections or vaccinations were included as donors. All donors were Caucasian adults living in Nashville, Tennessee, USA. Magnetic negative selection was used to enrich CD4+ T cells, after which naive cells were positively selected on CD45RA and the negative fraction became the memory subset. After blood collection by leukapheresis, PBMCs were isolated using Ficoll-Histopaque density gradient centrifugation and then cryopreserved in the vapor phase of liquid nitrogen. Purity and quantity of every magnetically sorted T cell population were checked by analytical flow cytometry. Each sorted fraction had its genomic DNA isolated and then quantified by UV absorbance on a Nanodrop 2000c. The research as a whole found: Higher generation probabilities were observed for clonotypes shared by all four sorted-subset donors than for non-shared clonotypes. Even with the large sequencing depth, rarefaction of the sorted-subset datasets indicated that sequencing was incomplete. Sampling was limited to blood, and TCR repertoires in tissue likely differ from TCR repertoires in blood. Naive subsets generally had larger estimated clonotype richness than memory subsets. Around 5% of naive CD4, around 3.5% of naive CD8, approximately 2.2% of memory CD4, and 0.35% to 0.5% of memory CD8 clonotypes were shared across a few donors. The genetic and exposure-history diversity represented was limited by the small number of donors. Based on pairwise subsampling, the degree of clonotype sharing among donors was expected to be affected by sequencing depth.

This TCR came from a man in his late teens or twenties in good health. Some clones in this sample may be carry-over from other donors' samples. The V gene is TRBV4-2 and the J gene is TRBJ1-5; the junction holds 8 bases that match TRBD1. The sample taken for sequencing was naive CD4+ T cells from PBMCs. Sample cell subset or site, as interpreted from the label and publication: CD45RA+ positively selected. The bases read TGTGCCAGCAGCCAAGTTCTCGAGACAGGGGATGGGGGTCAGCCCCAGCATTTT. Protein translation: CASSQVLETGDGGQPQHF.